This T cell receptor beta chain was recovered during a study of cytomegalovirus exposure and HLA in healthy donors. Turning to the study itself: Out of about 410 genotyped donors, roughly 78% belonged to the Caucasian-associated ancestry cluster.

As regards this clone: Its antigen is still unknown.

Germline V gives CDR1 MGHRA, CDR2 YSYEKL. The CDR3 consists of 15 residues. V lost 3 bases to trimming and J lost 3 bases; unmatched junction nucleotides: 6. Study-level points and caveats: It was likely that a cluster of highly shared sequence variants was a sequencing artifact.

Use of 60 Vbeta and 13 Jbeta primers characterized the PCR. Method: immunoSEQ multiplex PCR; TCRdb's copy keeps in-frame clones and lacks some. Here the sample spans 150,000 to 200,000 clones, less than 90% being singletons. The TCR sequence derives from a boy aged 5-17 years in good health and CMV-seronegative. Material for sequencing was PBMCs. V gene TRBV4-1 combines with J gene TRBJ1-2; 8 bases are a match to TRBD1. CDR3 in DNA: TGCGCCAGCAGCCATTTGGACAGGGCTGACTATGGCTACACCTTC. Translated, it gives CASSHLDRADYGYTF.